The 2 T cell receptor beta chains reported below all come from one sample, sequenced in a study of blood T cells in healthy people across ages. Through a sample-barcoded 5' primer and a J-beta primer mix, a second PCR was run for roughly 6 to 12 cycles. MiXCR was run by TCRdb on the 5' RACE reads, yielding one entry per CDR3 protein. The table shows around 1,500,000 distinct CDR3 sequences, with about 43% occurring only once. The sample taken for sequencing was blood. The receptors originated from a woman aged 18-29 years in good health.

The table lists this clonotype with a few counts. The chain recombines TRBV15 with TRBJ2-1, with 10 bases fitting TRBD2. In germline, CDR1 is LNHNV, CDR2 YYDKDF (reference sequence). The CDR3 loop spans 16 amino acids. Trimming removed 1 base from V and 4 bases from J; junction bases left unmatched: 4. CDR3 region: CATSRVGTSDYNEQFF. The CDR3 region has the DNA TGTGCCACCAGCAGAGTCGGGACTAGCGATTACAATGAGCAGTTCTTC.

This sequence joins TRBV11-2 and TRBJ2-5; D is ambiguous. The CDR3 extends over 16 amino acids. Per the germline V gene, CDR1 is SGHAT and CDR2 is FQNNGV. V gave up 0 bases and J gave up 2 bases, with 13 bases separating them. The CDR3, as DNA: TGTGCCAGCAGCTTAGATCTTTGGGGTGGGCAAGAGACCCAGTACTTC. This translates into CASSLDLWGGQETQYF.